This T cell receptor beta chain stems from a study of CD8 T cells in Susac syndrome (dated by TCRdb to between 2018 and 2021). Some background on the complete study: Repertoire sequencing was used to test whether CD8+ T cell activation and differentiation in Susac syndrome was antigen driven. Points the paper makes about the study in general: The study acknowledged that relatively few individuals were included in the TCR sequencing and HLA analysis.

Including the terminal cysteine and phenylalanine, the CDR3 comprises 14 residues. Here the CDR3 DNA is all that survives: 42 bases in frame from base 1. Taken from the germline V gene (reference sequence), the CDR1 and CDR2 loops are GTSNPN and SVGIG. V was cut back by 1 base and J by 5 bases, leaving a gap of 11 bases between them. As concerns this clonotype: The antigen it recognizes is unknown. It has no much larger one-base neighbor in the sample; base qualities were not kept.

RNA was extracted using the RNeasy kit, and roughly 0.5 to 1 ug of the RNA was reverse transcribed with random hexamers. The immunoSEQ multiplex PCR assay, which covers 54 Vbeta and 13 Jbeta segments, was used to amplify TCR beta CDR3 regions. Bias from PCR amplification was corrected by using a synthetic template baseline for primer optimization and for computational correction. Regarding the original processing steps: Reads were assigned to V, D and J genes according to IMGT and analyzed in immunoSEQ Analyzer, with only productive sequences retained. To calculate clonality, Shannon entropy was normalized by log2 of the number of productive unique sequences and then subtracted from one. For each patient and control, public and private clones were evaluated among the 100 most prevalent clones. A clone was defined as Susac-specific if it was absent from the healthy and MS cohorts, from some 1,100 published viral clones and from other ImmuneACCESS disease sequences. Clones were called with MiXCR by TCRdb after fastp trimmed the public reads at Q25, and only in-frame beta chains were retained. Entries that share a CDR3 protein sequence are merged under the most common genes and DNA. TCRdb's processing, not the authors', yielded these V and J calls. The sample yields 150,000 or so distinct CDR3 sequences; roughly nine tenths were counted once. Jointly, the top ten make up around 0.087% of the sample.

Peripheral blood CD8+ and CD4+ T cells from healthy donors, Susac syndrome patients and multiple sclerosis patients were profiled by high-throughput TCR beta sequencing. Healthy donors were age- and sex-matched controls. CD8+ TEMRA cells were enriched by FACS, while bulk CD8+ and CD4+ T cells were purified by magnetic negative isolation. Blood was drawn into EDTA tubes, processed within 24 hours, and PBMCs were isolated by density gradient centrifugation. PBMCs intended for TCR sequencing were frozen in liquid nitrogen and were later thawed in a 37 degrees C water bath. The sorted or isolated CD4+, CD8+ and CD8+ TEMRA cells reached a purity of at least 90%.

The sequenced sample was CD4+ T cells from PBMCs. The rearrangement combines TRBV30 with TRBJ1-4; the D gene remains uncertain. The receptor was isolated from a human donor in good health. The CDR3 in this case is CAWSDGAGNEKLFF. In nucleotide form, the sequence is TGTGCCTGGAGTGATGGCGCGGGGAATGAAAAACTGTTTTTT.